The T cell receptor beta chain under discussion was sequenced for a study of PD-L1 blockade in urothelial cancer. The wider study: The median number of T cells present in blood samples was some 140,000.

From germline, CDR1 is SGHRS and CDR2 YFSETQ. V lost 1 base and J lost 3; bases outside the gene matches: 7. CDR3 size: 18 residues. Profiled with immunoSEQ multiplex PCR; TCRdb holds only in-frame clones, not every one. The sample includes about 36,000 clones, about 80% seen only once; the top ten take roughly a tenth. Documented time point: peripheral blood 6 weeks after treatment start. Study-wide points: Lower pretreatment blood TCR clonality, under the median, predicted better survival, researchers reported. Tumor-associated clones in the blood of durable-benefit patients grew more at 3 weeks.

Comment on this clone: Its target is not known.

The sample here was PBMCs, taken around atezolizumab (anti-PD-L1) treatment. The V gene is TRBV5-1, the J gene TRBJ2-7, with TRBD2 matching over 16 bases. This clonotype was obtained from a middle-aged man with urothelial cancer. The CDR3 DNA reads as TGCGCCAGCAGCTTGCAGATGGGACTAGCGGGAGGGAGCTACGAGCAGTACTTC. Translating it yields CASSLQMGLAGGSYEQYF.